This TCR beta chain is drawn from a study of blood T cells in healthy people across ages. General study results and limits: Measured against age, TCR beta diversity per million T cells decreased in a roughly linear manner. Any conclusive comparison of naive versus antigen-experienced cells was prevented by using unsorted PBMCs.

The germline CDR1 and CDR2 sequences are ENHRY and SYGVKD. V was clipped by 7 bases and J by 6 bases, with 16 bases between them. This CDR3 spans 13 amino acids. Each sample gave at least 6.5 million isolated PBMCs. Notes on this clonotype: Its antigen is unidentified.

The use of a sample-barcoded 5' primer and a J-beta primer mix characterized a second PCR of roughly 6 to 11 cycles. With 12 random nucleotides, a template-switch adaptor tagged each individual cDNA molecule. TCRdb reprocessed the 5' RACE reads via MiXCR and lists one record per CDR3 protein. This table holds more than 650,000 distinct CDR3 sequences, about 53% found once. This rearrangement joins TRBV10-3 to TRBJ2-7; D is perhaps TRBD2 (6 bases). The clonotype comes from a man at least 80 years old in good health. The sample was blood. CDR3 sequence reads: CAITGGGSGEQYF. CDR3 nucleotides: TGTGCCATCACGGGCGGAGGGAGTGGCGAGCAGTACTTC.